Each of the 10 T cell receptor beta chains below was sequenced from the same sample in a study of T cells in Graves' hyperthyroidism and ophthalmopathy. Amplification of TCR beta CDR3 regions was performed using RNA transcripts as template. HTBI primers drove first-round RT-PCR of the TCR CDR3. TCRdb analysed the multiplex PCR reads with MiXCR anew, one entry per CDR3 protein. The sample records about 640,000 distinct CDR3 sequences, about a fifth being singletons. The sample taken for sequencing was blood. The receptors shown here come from a man between 25 and 39 years old with Graves' ophthalmopathy.

This clonotype was counted ten times or more. The chain combines TRBV7-2 with TRBJ1-6; no clear D gene. V was pared by 7 bases and J by 9 bases, with 10 bases between. This CDR3 region has 12 residues. The germline gives CDR1 SGHTA, CDR2 FQGNSA. In DNA, the CDR3 is TGTGCCAGCACCATTCCCGGTTCACCCCTCCACTTT. Its protein product is CASTIPGSPLHF.

The V call is TRBV6-1, the J call TRBJ1-5; TRBD1 matches 7 bases. With V trimmed by 5 bases and J by 0 bases, 4 bases remained unmatched. The CDR3 spans 15 residues. Per germline, CDR1 MNHNS and CDR2 SASEGT. As DNA, the CDR3 is TGTGCCAGCAGTCGACAGGGATATAGCAATCAGCCCCAGCATTTT. Amino acid sequence: CASSRQGYSNQPQHF.

The J gene is TRBJ2-3, the V gene TRBV5-1; 7 nucleotides match TRBD1. The CDR3 covers 16 residues. Unmatched junction bases numbered 8, after V lost 4 bases and J lost 0 bases. The germline gives CDR1 SGHRS, CDR2 YFSETQ. The CDR3 nucleotides read TGCGCCAGCAGCCAAGAGACAGGGATGAGCACAGATACGCAGTATTTT. Translation gives CASSQETGMSTDTQYF.

This clonotype turned up a few times. V gene TRBV19 combines with J gene TRBJ1-1; D unresolved. V was cut by 3 bases and J by 4 bases, with 12 bases left in between. The CDR3 loop spans 14 amino acids. Germline-derived CDR1 and CDR2 are LNHDA and SQIVND (reference sequence). The CDR3 DNA sequence: TGTGCCAGTAGTATGTCCCAGTGGGTCACTGAAGCTTTCTTT. Amino acids: CASSMSQWVTEAFF.

This clonotype has a handful of counts. The genes are TRBV20-1 and TRBJ1-5, with TRBD1 matching over 7 bases. The germline V gene encodes CDR1 DFQATT and CDR2 SNEGSKA (reference sequence). The CDR3 loop spans 18 amino acids. V dropped 5 bases and J dropped 0; count of bases not matched to a gene: 16. CDR3 DNA sequence: TGCAGTGCTGGGCAGGGACAGTGGGGCGGATATAGCAATCAGCCCCAGCATTTT. Amino acid sequence: CSAGQGQWGGYSNQPQHF.

There are many counts of this clonotype. The genes are TRBV11-3 and TRBJ2-2, with D unclear. Per the germline V gene, CDR1 is SGHNT and CDR2 is YENEEA. CDR3 length: 13 amino acids. Trimming shortened V by 2 bases and J by 5 bases, and 6 bases separated the two germline ends. The CDR3 sequence: CASSLSRTGELFF. In nucleotides, the CDR3 is TGTGCCAGCAGCTTAAGTAGGACCGGGGAGCTGTTTTTT.

Only a few counts were recorded for this clonotype. This rearrangement joins TRBV10-3 to TRBJ1-4, with D possibly TRBD1 on 6 matching bases. Trimming cost V 6 bases and J 8 bases, with 16 bases left between them. The CDR3 runs to 14 residues. Germline CDR1 is ENHRY and CDR2 is SYGVKD. DNA of the CDR3: TGTGCCATCAGCCCGACAGAGGGGGAGGAAAAACTGTTTTTT. It encodes CAISPTEGEEKLFF.

This clonotype was detected only a few times. The chain uses TRBV11-2 and TRBJ2-1; D uncertain. The length of the CDR3 is 14 residues. CDR1 is SGHAT and CDR2 is FQNNGV in the germline V gene. V lost 5 bases, J lost 8 bases, and 16 bases lay in between. CDR3 region: CASSPRTLTDEQFF. The CDR3 DNA is TGTGCCAGCAGCCCCAGAACATTAACGGATGAGCAGTTCTTC.

In its sample, this clonotype was seen a few times. The chain is built from TRBV19 and TRBJ2-7; maybe TRBD1 (5 bases). The V and J ends lost 10 bases and 2 bases respectively, with 12 bases between them. The CDR3 extends over 12 amino acids. Germline assignment: CDR1 LNHDA and CDR2 SQIVND (reference sequence). CDR3 nucleotide sequence: TGTGCCACTGGGGCAGGACCCTACGAGCAGTACTTC. This translates into CATGAGPYEQYF. The full variable domain, completed using reference TRBV19 and TRBJ2-7, is DGGITQSPKYLFRKEGQNVTLSCEQNLNHDAMYWYRQDPGQGLRLIYYSQIVNDFQKGDIAEGYSVSREKKESFPLTVTSAQKNPTAFYLCATGAGPYEQYFGPGTRLTVT.

The rearrangement links TRBV4-3 to TRBJ2-7; D is uncertain. Germline loops: CDR1 LGHNA, CDR2 YSLEER. The CDR3 is 15 residues long. Trimming removed 0 bases at V and 4 bases at J, with 13 bases between. The CDR3 DNA follows: TGCGCCAGCAGCCAAGATAGTCGATCGCTTTACGAGCAGTACTTC. This encodes CASSQDSRSLYEQYF.